This T cell receptor beta chain was retrieved from a study of cytomegalovirus exposure and HLA in healthy donors. CDR3 length equals 14 residues. Germline V gives CDR1 SGHTA, CDR2 FQGNSA. The V gene end was trimmed by 5 bases and the J gene end by 4 bases; junction bases not matched to a gene: 4. The PCR made use of 60 Vbeta and 13 Jbeta primers. This table comes from immunoSEQ multiplex PCR, and its TCRdb copy is limited to in-frame clones, with some not included. The sample lists about 37,000 clones, roughly 76% occurring once. Study observations and caveats: According to a later analysis, most TCR beta chains associated with CMV appeared HLA-restricted.

Of note for this clone: Its cognate antigen is unknown.

This sequence was found in a woman aged 40 to 49 in good health and CMV-seronegative. The rearrangement links TRBV7-2 to TRBJ2-3, with TRBD1 matching over 9 bases. Sequences were obtained from PBMCs. CDR3 sequence: CASSRTGVADTQYF. CDR3 DNA: TGTGCCAGCAGCCGGACAGGGGTAGCAGATACGCAGTATTTT.